This TCR beta chain emerged from a study of type 1 regulatory T cells. Study-wide context: An in vitro protocol generated T-allo10, a Tr1-enriched, alloantigen-specific CD4 T cell product.

Each CDR3 protein is one row after TCRdb ran MiXCR on the reads. Among fewer than 80,000 distinct CDR3 sequences listed, less than 25% were seen once. This clonotype was recorded many times. The antigen is undetermined. Study observations and caveats: Tr1 cells had a more restricted TCR repertoire than non-Tr1 cells.

The ends were cut back, 8 bases at V and 3 bases at J, with 7 bases in the middle. The CDR3 extends over 11 amino acids. Germline values: CDR1 KGHSH, CDR2 LQKENI. The genes are TRBV18 and TRBJ2-5; D gene ambiguous. The origin of this receptor is a human donor in good health. Sequenced: cultured type 1 regulatory T (Tr1) cells, either the whole culture or a sorted fraction (not recorded which). Here the CDR3 reads CASSPEETQYF. CDR3 in DNA: TGTGCCAGCAGCCCAGAAGAGACCCAGTACTTC.